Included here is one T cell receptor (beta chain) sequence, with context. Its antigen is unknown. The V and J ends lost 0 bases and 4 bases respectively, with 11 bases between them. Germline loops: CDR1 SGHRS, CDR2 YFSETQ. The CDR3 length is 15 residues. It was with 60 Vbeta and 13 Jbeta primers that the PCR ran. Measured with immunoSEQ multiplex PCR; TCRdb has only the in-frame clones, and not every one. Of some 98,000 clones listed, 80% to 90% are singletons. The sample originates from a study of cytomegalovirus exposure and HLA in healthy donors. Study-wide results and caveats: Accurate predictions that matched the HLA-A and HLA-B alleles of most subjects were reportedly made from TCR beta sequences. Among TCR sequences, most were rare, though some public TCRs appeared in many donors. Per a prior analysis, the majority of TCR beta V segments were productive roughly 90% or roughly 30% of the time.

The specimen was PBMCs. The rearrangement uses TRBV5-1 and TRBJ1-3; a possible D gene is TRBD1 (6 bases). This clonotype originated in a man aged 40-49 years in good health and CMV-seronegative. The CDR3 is CASSLVSGQGNTIYF. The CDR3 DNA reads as TGCGCCAGCAGCTTGGTCTCGGGACAAGGAAACACCATATATTTT.